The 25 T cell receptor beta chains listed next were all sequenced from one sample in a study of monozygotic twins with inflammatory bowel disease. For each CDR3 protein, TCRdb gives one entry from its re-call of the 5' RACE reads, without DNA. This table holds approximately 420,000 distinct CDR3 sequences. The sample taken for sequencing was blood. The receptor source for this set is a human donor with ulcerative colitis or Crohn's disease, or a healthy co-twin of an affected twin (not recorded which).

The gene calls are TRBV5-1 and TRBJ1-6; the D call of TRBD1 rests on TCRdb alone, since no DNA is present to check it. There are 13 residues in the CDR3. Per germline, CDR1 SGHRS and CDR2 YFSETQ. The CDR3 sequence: CASSYRTASPLHF.

The CDR3 loop is CASRPRTSGGAGEQFF. The V gene is TRBV7-9, the J gene TRBJ2-1; TCRdb reports TRBD2, a call that lacks DNA to check it against. Germline values: CDR1 SEHNR, CDR2 FQNEAQ (reference sequence). This CDR3 is 16 amino acids long.

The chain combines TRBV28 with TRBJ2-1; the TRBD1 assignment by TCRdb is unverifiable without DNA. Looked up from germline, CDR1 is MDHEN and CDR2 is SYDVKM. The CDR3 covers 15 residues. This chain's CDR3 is CASRTQGGNYNEQFF. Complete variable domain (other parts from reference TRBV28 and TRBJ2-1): DVKVTQSSRYLVKRTGEKVFLECVQDMDHENMFWYRQDPGLGLRLIYFSYDVKMKEKGDIPEGYSVSREKKERFSLILESASTNQTSMYLCASRTQGGNYNEQFFGPGTRLTVL.

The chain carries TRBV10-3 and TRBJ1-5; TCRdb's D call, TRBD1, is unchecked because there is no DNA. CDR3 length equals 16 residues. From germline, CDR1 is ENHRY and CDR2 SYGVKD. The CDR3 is CATRTDLQGANQPQHF.

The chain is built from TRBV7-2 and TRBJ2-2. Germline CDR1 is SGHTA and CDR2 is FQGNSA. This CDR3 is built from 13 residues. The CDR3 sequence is CASSLDLPFKLFF.

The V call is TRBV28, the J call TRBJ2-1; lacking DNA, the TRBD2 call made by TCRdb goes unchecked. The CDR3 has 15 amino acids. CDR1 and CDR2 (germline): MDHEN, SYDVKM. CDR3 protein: CASNTFTSSGTEHFF. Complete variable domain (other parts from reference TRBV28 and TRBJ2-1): DVKVTQSSRYLVKRTGEKVFLECVQDMDHENMFWYRQDPGLGLRLIYFSYDVKMKEKGDIPEGYSVSREKKERFSLILESASTNQTSMYLCASNTFTSSGTEHFFGPGTRLTVL.

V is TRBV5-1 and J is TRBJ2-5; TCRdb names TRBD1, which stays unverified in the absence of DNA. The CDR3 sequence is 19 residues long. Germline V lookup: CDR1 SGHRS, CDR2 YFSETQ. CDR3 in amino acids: CASSLGGASTGYRGETQYF.

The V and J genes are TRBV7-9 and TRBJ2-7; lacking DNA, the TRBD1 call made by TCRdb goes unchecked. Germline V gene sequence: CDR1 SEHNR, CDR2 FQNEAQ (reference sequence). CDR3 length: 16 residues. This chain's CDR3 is CASSLGRDRGYLEQYF.

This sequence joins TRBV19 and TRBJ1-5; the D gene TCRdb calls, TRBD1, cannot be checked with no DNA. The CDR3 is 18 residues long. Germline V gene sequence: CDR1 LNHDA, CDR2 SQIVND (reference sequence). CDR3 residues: CASSLPLWGGLSNQPQHF. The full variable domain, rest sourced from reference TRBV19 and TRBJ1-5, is DGGITQSPKYLFRKEGQNVTLSCEQNLNHDAMYWYRQDPGQGLRLIYYSQIVNDFQKGDIAEGYSVSREKKESFPLTVTSAQKNPTAFYLCASSLPLWGGLSNQPQHFGDGTRLSIL.

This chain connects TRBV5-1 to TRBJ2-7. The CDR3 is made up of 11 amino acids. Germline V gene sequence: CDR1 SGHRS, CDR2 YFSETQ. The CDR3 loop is CASSYLSEQYF.

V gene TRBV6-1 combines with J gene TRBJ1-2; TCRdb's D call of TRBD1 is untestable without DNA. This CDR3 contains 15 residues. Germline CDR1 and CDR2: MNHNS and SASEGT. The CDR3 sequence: CASSASFRGNYGYTF.

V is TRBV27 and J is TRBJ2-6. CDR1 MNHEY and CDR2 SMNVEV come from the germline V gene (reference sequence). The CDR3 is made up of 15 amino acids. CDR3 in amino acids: CASSLWGRGANVLTF.

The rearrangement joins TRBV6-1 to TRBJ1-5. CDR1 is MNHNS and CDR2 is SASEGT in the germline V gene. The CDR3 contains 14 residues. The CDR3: CASSAGLGNQPQHF.

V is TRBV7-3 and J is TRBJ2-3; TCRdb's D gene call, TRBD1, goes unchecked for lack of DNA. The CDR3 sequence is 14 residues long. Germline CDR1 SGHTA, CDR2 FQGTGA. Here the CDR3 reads CASSLTLQGNTQYF.

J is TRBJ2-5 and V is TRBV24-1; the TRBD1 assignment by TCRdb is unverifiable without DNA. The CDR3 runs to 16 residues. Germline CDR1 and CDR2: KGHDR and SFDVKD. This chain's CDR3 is CATSEKPGQGKETQYF.

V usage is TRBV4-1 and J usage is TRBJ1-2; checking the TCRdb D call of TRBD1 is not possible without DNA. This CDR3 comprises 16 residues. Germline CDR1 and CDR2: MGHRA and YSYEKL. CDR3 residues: CASSQVSVPPLYGYTF.

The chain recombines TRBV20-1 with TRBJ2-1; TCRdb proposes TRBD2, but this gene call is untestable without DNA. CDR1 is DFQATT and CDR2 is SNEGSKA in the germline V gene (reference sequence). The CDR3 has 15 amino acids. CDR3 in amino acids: CSARPPGTSQSEQFF.

Here the CDR3 reads CASSRVTGTSLETQYF. The chain has TRBV12-3 or TRBV12-4 and TRBJ2-5; TCRdb picks TRBD2, but there is no DNA to check that call. This CDR3 has 16 amino acids.

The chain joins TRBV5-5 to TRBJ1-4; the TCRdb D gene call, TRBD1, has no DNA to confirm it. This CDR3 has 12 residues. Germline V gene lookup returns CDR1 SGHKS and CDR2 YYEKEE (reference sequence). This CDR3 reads CASSTTAEKLFF.

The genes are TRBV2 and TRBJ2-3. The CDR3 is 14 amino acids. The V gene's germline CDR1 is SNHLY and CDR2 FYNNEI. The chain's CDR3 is CASSELTRTDTQYF.

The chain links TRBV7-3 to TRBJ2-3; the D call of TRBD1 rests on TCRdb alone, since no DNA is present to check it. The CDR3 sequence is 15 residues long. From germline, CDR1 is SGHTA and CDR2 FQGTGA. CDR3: CASSYTGMGPDTQYF.

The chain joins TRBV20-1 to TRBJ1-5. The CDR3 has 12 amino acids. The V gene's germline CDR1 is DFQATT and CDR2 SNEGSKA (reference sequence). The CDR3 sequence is CSANPGNQPQHF.

The CDR3 protein is CASSPADKGMYEQYF. The chain couples TRBV7-9 to TRBJ2-7; TCRdb designates TRBD1, a call that cannot be tested without DNA. Looked up from germline, CDR1 is SEHNR and CDR2 is FQNEAQ (reference sequence). The CDR3 spans 15 residues.

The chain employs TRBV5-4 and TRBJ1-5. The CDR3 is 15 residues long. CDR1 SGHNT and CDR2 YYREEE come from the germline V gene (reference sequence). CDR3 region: CASSSGPTGNQPQHF.

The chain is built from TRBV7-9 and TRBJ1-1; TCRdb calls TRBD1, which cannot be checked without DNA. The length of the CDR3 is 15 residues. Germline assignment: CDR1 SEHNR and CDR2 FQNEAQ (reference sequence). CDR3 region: CASSYSEGERTEAFF.